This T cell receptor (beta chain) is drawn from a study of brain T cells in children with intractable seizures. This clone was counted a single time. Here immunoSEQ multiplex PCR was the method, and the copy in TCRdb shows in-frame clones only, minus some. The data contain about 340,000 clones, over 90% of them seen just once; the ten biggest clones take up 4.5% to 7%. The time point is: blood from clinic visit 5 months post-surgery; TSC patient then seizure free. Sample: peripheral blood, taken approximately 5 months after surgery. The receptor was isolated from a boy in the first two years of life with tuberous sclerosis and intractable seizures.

CDR3 residues: CASRTTGGTGNTIYF. CDR3 DNA: TGTGCCAGCAGAACCACAGGGGGCACTGGAAACACCATATATTTT. The chain is built from TRBV2 and TRBJ1-3, with 9 positions matching TRBD1. The CDR3 is 15 amino acids. With V trimmed by 6 bases and J by 2 bases, 5 bases remained unmatched. Germline values: CDR1 SNHLY, CDR2 FYNNEI.